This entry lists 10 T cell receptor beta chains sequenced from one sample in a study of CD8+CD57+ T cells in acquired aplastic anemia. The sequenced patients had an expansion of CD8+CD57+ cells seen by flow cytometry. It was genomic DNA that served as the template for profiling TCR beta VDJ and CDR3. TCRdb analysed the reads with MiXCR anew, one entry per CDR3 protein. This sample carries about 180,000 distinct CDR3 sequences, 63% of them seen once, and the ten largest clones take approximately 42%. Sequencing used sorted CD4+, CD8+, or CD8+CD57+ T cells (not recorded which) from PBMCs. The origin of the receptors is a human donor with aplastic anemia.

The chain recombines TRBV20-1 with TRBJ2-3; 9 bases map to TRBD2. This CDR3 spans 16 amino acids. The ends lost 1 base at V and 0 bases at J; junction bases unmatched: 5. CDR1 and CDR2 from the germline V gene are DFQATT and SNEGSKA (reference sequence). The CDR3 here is CSARVASGVSTDTQYF. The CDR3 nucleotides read TGCAGTGCTAGAGTGGCTAGCGGGGTGAGCACAGATACGCAGTATTTT.

The CDR3, as DNA: TGTGCCAGCAGCTTGACAGGCAAACTGTTTTTT. Encoded protein: CASSLTGKLFF. The chain combines TRBV5-8 with TRBJ1-4, with D possibly being TRBD1 (5 bases). This CDR3 spans 11 amino acids. Per germline, CDR1 SGHTS and CDR2 YDEGEE. Between the trimmed V and J ends, which lost 1 base and 11 bases, there was a span of 6 bases.

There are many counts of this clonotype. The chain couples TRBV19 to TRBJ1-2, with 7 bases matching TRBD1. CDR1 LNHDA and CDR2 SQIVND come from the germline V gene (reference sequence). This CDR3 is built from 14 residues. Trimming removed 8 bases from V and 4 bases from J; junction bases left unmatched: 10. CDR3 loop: CASSQGVGGYGYTF. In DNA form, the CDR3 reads TGTGCCAGTTCCCAGGGGGTGGGGGGCTATGGCTACACCTTC.

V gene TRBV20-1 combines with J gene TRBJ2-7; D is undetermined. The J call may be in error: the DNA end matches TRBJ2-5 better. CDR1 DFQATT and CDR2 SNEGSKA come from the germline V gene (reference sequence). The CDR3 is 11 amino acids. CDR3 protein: CSARVGETQYF. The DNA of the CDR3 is TGCAGTGCCCGGGTGGGAGAGACCCAGTACTTC.

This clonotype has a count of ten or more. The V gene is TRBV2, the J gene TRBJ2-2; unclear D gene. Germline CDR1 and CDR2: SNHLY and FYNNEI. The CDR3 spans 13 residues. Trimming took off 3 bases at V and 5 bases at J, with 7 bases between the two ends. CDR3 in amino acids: CASSDGITGELFF. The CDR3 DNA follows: TGTGCCAGCAGTGACGGTATTACCGGGGAGCTGTTTTTT.

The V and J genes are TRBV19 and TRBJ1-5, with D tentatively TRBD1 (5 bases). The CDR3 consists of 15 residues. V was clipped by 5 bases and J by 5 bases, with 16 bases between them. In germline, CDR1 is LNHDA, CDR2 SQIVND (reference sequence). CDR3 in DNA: TGTGCCAGTAGTCACCCCCAGGGTAATGATCAGCCCCAGCATTTT. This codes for CASSHPQGNDQPQHF.

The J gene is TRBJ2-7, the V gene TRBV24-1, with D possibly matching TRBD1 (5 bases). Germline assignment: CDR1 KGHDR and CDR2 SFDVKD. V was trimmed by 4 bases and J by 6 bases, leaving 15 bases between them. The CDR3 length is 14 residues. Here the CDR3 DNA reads TGTGCCACCAGTGAACCGTGGCAGGGAAGCGAGCAGTACTTC. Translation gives CATSEPWQGSEQYF.

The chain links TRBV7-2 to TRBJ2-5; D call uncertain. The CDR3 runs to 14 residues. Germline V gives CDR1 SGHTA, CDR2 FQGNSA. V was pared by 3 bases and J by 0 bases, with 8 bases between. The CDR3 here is CASSFDRYQETQYF. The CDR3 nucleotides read TGTGCCAGCAGCTTTGACCGGTACCAAGAGACCCAGTACTTC.

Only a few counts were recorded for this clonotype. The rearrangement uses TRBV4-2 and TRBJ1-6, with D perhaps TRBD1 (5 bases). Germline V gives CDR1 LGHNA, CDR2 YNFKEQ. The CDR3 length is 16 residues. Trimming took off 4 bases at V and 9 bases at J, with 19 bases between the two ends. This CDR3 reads CASSPRVGFQGSPLHF. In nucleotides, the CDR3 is TGTGCCAGCAGCCCCCGTGTGGGGTTTCAGGGTTCACCCCTCCACTTT.

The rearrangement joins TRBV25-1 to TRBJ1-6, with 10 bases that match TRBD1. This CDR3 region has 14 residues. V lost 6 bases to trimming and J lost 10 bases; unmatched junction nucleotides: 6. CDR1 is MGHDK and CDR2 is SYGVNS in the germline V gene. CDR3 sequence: CASRGGQGWSPLHF. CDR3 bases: TGTGCCAGCAGGGGGGGACAGGGGTGGTCACCCCTCCACTTT.